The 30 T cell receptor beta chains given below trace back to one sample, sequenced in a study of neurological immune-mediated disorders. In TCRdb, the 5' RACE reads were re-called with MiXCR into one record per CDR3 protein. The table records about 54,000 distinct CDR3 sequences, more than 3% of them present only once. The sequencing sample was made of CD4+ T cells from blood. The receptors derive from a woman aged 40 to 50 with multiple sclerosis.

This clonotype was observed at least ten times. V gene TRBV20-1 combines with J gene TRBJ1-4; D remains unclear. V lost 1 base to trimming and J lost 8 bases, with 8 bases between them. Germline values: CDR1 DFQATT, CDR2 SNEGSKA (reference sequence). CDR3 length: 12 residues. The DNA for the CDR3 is TGCAGTGCTAGAGCACGGGGAGAAAAACTGTTTTTT. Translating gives CSARARGEKLFF.

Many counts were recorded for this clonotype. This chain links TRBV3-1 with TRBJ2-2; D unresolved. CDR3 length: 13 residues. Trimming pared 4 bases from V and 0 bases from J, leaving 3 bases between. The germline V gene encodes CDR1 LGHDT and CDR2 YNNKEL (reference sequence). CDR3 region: CASSPPNTGELFF. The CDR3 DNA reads TGTGCCAGCAGCCCCCCGAACACCGGGGAGCTGTTTTTT. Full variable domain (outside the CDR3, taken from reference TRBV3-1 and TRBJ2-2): DTAVSQTPKYLVTQMGNDKSIKCEQNLGHDTMYWYKQDSKKFLKIMFSYNNKELIINETVPNRFSPKSPDKAHLNLHINSLELGDSAVYFCASSPPNTGELFFGEGSRLTVL.

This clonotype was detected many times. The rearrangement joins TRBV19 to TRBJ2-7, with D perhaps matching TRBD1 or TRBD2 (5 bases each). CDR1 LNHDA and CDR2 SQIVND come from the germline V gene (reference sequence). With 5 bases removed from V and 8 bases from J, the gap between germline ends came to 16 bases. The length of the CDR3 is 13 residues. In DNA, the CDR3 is TGTGCCAGTAGTGTATTACGGGACGGTCAGCAGTACTTC. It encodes CASSVLRDGQQYF.

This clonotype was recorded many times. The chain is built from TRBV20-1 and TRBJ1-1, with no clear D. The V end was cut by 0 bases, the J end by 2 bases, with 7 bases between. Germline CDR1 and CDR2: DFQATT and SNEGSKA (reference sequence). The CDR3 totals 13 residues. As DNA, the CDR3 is TGCAGTGCTAGAGACCCTACAAACACTGAAGCTTTCTTT. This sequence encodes CSARDPTNTEAFF.

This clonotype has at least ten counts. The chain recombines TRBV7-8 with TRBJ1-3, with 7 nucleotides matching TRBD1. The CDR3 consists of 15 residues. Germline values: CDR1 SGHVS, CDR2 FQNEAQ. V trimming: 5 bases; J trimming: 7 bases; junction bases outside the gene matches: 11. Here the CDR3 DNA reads TGTGCCAGCAGCGCCTCCGGGACGACAGGGAACACCATATATTTT. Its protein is CASSASGTTGNTIYF.

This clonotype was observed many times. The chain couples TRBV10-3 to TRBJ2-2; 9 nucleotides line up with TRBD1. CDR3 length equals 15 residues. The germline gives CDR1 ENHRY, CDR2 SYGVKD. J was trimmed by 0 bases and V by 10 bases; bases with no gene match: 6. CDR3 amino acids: CATNRDRANTGELFF. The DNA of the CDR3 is TGTGCCACTAACCGGGACAGGGCGAACACCGGGGAGCTGTTTTTT.

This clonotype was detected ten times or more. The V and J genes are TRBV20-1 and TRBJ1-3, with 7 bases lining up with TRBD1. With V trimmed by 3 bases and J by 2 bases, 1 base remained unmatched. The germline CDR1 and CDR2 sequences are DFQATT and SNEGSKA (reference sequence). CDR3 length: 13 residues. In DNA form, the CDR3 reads TGCAGTGCTAGCAGGGGGACTGGAAACACCATATATTTT. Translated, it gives CSASRGTGNTIYF.

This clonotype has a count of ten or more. CDR3 loop: CASSLDGFEAFF. DNA of the CDR3: TGCGCCAGCAGCTTGGACGGATTTGAAGCTTTCTTT. The chain couples TRBV5-1 to TRBJ1-1; D gene unclear. The CDR3 is made up of 12 amino acids. Trimming took 0 bases from V and 7 from J, leaving 7 bases between them. Per the germline V gene, CDR1 is SGHRS and CDR2 is YFSETQ. The whole variable domain, filled in from reference TRBV5-1 and TRBJ1-1, reads KAGVTQTPRYLIKTRGQQVTLSCSPISGHRSVSWYQQTPGQGLQFLFEYFSETQRNKGNFPGRFSGRQFSNSRSEMNVSTLELGDSALYLCASSLDGFEAFFGQGTRLTVV.

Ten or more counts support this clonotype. For the CDR3, the DNA is TGTGCCAGCACCTCACCCGGACTCAACTACGAGCAGTACTTC. Encoded protein: CASTSPGLNYEQYF. The genes are TRBV27 and TRBJ2-7; D is possibly TRBD2 (5 bases). The CDR3 totals 14 residues. Trimming left V 7 bases short and J 3 bases short, with 16 bases between. Per the germline V gene, CDR1 is MNHEY and CDR2 is SMNVEV (reference sequence).

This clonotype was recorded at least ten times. As DNA, the CDR3 is TGTGCCAGCAGCCCCCGACAGAGCTCTGGGGCCAACGTCCTGACTTTC. It encodes CASSPRQSSGANVLTF. The V and J genes are TRBV6-5 and TRBJ2-6; D is perhaps TRBD1 (5 bases). V lost 6 bases, J lost 0 bases, and 12 bases lay in between. CDR3 length equals 16 residues. CDR1 MNHEY and CDR2 SVGAGI come from the germline V gene.

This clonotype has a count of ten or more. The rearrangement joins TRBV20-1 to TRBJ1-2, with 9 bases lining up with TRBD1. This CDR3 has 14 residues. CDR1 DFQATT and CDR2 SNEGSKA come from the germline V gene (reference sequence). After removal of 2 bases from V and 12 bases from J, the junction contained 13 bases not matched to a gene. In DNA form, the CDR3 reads TGCAGTGCTAGATCGACGCCGGGACAGGGCGGGAACACCTTC. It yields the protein CSARSTPGQGGNTF.

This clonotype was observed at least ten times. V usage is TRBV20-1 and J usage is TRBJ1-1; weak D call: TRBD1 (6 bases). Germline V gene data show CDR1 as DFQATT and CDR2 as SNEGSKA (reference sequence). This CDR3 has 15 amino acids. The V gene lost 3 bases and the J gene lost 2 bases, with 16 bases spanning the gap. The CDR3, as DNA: TGCAGTGCTAGTGAATTCGGACAGATAAACACTGAAGCTTTCTTT. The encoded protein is CSASEFGQINTEAFF.

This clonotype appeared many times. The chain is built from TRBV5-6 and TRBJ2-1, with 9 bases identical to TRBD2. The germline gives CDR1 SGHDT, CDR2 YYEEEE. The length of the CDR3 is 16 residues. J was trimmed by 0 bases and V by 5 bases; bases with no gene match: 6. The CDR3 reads CASRPLAGRSYNEQFF. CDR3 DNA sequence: TGTGCCAGCAGGCCTCTAGCGGGGCGCTCCTACAATGAGCAGTTCTTC.

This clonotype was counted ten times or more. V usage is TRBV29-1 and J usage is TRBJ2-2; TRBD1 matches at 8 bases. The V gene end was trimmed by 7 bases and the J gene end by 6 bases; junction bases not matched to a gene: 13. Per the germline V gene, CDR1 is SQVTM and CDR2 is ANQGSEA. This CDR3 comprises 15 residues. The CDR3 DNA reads TGCAGCGCCAAGCGCGACAGGGGAGGACCCGGGGAGCTGTTTTTT. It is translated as CSAKRDRGGPGELFF.

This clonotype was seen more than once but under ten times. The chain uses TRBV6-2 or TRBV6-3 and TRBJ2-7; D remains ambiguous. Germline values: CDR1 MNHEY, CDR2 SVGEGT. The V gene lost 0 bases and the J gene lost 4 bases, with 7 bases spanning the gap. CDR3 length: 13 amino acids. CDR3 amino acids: CASSYSTTYEQYF. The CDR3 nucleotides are TGTGCCAGCAGTTACTCTACCACTTACGAGCAGTACTTC.

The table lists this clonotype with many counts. In DNA, the CDR3 is TGCGCCAGCAGCTTGCCCTCCACAAATACAGAGACCCAGTACTTC. Translating gives CASSLPSTNTETQYF. The V gene is TRBV5-1, the J gene TRBJ2-5; no reliable D call. V was shortened by 1 base and J by 4 bases, with 14 bases between the two germline ends. Per the germline V gene, CDR1 is SGHRS and CDR2 is YFSETQ. The CDR3 has 15 residues. Full variable domain (missing parts from reference TRBV5-1 and TRBJ2-5): KAGVTQTPRYLIKTRGQQVTLSCSPISGHRSVSWYQQTPGQGLQFLFEYFSETQRNKGNFPGRFSGRQFSNSRSEMNVSTLELGDSALYLCASSLPSTNTETQYFGPGTRLLVL.

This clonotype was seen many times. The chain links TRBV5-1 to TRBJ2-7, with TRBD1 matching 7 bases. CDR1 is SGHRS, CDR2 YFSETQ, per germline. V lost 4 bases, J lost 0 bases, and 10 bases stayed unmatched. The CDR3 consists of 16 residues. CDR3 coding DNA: TGCGCCAGCAGCCCCCGCGACAGGGCGTACTCCTACGAGCAGTACTTC. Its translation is CASSPRDRAYSYEQYF.

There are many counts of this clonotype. CDR3 region: CASDSYGLGTNEKLFF. The CDR3 DNA reads TGTGCCAGCGACTCATACGGTCTTGGAACTAATGAAAAACTGTTTTTT. The rearrangement links TRBV2 to TRBJ1-4, with no clear D. Germline V gene lookup returns CDR1 SNHLY and CDR2 FYNNEI. V was shortened by 8 bases and J by 1 base, with 17 bases between the two germline ends. This CDR3 has 16 amino acids.

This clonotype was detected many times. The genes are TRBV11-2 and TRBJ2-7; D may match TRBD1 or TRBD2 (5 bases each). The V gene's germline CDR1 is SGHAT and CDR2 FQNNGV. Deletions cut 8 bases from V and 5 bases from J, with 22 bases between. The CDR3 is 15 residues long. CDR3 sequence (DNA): TGTGCCAGCGGGCTCCCTAGGGGACGTATACACGAGCAGTACTTC. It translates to CASGLPRGRIHEQYF. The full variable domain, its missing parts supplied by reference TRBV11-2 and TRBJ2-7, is EAGVAQSPRYKIIEKRQSVAFWCNPISGHATLYWYQQILGQGPKLLIQFQNNGVVDDSQLPKDRFSAERLKGVDSTLKIQPAKLEDSAVYLCASGLPRGRIHEQYFGPGTRLTVT.

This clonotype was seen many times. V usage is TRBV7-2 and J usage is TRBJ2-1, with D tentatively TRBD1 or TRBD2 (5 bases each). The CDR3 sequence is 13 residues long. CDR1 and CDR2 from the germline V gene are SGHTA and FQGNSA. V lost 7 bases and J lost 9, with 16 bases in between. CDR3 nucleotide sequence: TGTGCCAGCACTCTGCTCAGGGAGATTGAGCAGTTCTTC. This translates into CASTLLREIEQFF.

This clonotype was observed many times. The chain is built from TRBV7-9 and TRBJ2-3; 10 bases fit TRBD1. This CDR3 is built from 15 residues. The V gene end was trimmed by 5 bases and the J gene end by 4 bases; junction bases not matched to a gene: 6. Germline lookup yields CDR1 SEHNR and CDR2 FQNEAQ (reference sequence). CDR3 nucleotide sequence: TGTGCCAGCAGCGAGGGACAGGGGAGTGCAGATACGCAGTATTTT. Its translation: CASSEGQGSADTQYF.

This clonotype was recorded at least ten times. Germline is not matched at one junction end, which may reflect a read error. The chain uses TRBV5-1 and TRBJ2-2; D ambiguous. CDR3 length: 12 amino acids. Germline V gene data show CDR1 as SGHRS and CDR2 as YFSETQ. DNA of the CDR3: TGTGCCAGCAGCCAAAACACCGGGGAGCTGTTTTTT. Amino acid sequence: CASSQNTGELFF.

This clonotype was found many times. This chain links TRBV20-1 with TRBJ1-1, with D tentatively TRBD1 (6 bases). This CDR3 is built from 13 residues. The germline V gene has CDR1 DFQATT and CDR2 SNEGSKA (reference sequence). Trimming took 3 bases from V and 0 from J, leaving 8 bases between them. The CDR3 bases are TGCAGTGCTAGCGGGGACATGAACACTGAAGCTTTCTTT. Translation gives CSASGDMNTEAFF.

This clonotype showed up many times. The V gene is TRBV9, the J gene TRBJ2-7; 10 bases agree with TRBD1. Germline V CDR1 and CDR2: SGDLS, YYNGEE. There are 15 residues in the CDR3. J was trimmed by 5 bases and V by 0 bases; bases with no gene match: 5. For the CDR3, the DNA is TGTGCCAGCAGCGTAGGGGGACAGGGGAAGCACGAGCAGTACTTC. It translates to CASSVGGQGKHEQYF.

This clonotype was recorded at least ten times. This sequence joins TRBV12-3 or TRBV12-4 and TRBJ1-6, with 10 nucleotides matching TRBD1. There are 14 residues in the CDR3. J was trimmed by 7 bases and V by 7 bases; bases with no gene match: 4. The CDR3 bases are TGTGCCAGCACCTCGGGACAGGGGAATTCACCCCTCCACTTT. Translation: CASTSGQGNSPLHF.

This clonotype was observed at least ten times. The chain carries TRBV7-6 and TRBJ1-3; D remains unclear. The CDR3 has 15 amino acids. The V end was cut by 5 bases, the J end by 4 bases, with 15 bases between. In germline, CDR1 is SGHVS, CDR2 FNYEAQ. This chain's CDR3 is CASSLSDIGGNTIYF. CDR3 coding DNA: TGTGCCAGCAGCCTATCCGACATTGGGGGAAACACCATATATTTT.

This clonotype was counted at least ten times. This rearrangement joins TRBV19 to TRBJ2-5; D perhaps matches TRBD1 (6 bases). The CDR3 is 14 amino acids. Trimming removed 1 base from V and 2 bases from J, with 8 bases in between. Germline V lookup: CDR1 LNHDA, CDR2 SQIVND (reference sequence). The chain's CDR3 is CASSIGQVQETQYF. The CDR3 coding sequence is TGTGCCAGTAGTATAGGACAGGTACAAGAGACCCAGTACTTC.

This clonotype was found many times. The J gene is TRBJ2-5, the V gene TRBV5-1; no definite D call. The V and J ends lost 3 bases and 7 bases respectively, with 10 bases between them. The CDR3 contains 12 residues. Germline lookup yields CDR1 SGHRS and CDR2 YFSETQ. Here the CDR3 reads CASSSERWTQYF. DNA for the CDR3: TGCGCCAGCAGCTCGGAAAGATGGACCCAGTACTTC.

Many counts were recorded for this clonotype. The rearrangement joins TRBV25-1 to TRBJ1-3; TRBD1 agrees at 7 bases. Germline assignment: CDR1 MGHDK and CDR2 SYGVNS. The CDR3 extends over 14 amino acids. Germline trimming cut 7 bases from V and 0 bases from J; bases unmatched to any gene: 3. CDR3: CASTDRVSGNTIYF. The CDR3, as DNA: TGTGCCAGCACCGACAGGGTCTCTGGAAACACCATATATTTT.

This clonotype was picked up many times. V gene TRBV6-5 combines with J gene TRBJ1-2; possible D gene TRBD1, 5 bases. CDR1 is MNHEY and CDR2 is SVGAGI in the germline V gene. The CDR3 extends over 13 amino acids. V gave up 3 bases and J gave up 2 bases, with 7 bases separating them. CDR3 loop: CASSYGTNYGYTF. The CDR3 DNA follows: TGTGCCAGCAGTTATGGGACCAACTATGGCTACACCTTC.